This TCR beta chain appears in the sequencing data of a study of cytomegalovirus exposure and HLA in healthy donors. Study background: In terms of ancestry, the Caucasian-associated cluster contained 75% to 90% of the approximately 420 genotyped donors.

The study's findings and limits: Roughly even sequencing depth across donors was the assumption behind the presence/absence analyses. There were several of the most significant clusters that appeared linked to common viral pathogens in a later analysis.

PCR was performed using 60 Vbeta and 13 Jbeta primers. Sequencing was performed with immunoSEQ multiplex PCR; in TCRdb, only in-frame clones are kept and a portion is missing. Of 170,000 or so clones listed, 70% to 85% are singletons. Concerning this clone: Its antigen is not known.

Trimming shortened V by 1 base and J by 8 bases, and 9 bases separated the two germline ends. The CDR3 loop spans 12 amino acids. Germline lookup yields CDR1 SGHDT and CDR2 YYEEEE. The sample comprised PBMCs. This sequence was found in a man aged 18 to 30 in good health and CMV-seronegative. The V and J genes are TRBV5-6 and TRBJ1-1; D not certain. This CDR3 reads CASSLKLREAFF. DNA for the CDR3: TGTGCCAGCAGCTTGAAATTGAGAGAAGCTTTCTTT.